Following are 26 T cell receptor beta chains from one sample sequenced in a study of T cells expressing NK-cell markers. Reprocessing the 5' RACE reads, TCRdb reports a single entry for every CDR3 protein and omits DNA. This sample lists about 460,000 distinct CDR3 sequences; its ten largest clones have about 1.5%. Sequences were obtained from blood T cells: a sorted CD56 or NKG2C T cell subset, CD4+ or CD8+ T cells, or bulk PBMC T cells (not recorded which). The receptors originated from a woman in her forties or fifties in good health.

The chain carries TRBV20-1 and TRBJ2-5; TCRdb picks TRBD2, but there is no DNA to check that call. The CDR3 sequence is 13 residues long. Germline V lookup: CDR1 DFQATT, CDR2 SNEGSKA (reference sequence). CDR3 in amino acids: CSARRESPETQYF.

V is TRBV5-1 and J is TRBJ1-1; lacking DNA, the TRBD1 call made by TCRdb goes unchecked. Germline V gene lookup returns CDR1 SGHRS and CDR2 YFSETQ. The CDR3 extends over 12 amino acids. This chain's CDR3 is CASRRGAVEAFF.

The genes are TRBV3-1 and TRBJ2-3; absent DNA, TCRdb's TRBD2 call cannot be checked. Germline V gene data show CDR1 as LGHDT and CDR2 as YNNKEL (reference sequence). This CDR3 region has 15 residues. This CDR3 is CASSQTSGRTDTQYF.

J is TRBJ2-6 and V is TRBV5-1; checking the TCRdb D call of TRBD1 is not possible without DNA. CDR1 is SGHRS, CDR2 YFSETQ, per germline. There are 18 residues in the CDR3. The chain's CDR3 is CASSLEGQGISGANVLTF.

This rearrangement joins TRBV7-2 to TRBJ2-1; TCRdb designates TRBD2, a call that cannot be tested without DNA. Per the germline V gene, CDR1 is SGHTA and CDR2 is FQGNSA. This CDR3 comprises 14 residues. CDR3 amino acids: CASSLTSGINEQFF. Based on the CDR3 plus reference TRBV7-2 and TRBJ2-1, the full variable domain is GAGVSQSPSNKVTEKGKDVELRCDPISGHTALYWYRQSLGQGLEFLIYFQGNSAPDKSGLPSDRFSAERTGGSVSTLTIQRTQQEDSAVYLCASSLTSGINEQFFGPGTRLTVL.

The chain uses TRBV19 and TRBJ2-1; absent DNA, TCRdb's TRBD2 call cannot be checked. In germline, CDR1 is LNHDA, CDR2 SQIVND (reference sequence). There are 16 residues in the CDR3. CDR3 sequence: CASSIVGGRSGYEQFF.

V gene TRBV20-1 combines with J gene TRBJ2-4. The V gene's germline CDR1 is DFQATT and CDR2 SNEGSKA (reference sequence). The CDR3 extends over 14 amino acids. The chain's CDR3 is CSARDRQSKNIQYF.

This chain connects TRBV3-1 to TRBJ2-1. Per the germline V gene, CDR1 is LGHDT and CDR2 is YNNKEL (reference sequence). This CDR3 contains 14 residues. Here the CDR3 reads CASSQRSTNNEQFF.

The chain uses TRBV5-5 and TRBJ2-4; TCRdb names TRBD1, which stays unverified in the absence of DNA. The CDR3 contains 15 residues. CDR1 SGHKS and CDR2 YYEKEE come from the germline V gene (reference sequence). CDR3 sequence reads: CASSPNWGRVDIQYF.

The CDR3 is CASSVGRVNNEQFF. The rearrangement uses TRBV6-4 and TRBJ2-1; the D call of TRBD2 rests on TCRdb alone, since no DNA is present to check it. Germline CDR1 is MRHNA and CDR2 is SNTAGT. CDR3 size: 14 residues.

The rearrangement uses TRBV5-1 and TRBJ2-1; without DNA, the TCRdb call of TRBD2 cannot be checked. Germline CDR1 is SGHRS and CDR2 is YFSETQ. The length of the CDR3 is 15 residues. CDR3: CASSLEQPLGNEQFF.

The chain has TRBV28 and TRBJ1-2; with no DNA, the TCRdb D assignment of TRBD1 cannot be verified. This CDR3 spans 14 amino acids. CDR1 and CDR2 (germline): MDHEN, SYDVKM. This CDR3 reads CASSFPRGARGYTF.

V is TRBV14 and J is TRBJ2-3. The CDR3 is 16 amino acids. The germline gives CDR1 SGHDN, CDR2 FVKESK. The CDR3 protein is CASSQEIRLYTDTQYF.

The CDR3 loop is CASSYQGSETQYF. The J gene is TRBJ2-5, the V gene TRBV6-5; TCRdb reports TRBD1, a call that lacks DNA to check it against. Germline values: CDR1 MNHEY, CDR2 SVGAGI. The CDR3 covers 13 residues.

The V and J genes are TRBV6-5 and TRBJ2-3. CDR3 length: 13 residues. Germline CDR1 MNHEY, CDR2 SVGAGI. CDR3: CASSYGGTDTQYF.

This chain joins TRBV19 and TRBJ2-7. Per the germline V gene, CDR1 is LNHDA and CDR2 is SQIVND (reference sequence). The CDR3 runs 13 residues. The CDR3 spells CASSGLPRYEQYF.

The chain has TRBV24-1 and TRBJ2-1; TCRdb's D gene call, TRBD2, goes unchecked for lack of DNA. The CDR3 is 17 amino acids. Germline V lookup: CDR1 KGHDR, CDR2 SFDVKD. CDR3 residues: CATSDGTSGSSYNEQFF.

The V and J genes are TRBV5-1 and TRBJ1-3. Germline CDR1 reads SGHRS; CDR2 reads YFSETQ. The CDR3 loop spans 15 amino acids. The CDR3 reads CASSPQGPSGNTIYF. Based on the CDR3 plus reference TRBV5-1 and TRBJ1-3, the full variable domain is KAGVTQTPRYLIKTRGQQVTLSCSPISGHRSVSWYQQTPGQGLQFLFEYFSETQRNKGNFPGRFSGRQFSNSRSEMNVSTLELGDSALYLCASSPQGPSGNTIYFGEGSWLTVV.

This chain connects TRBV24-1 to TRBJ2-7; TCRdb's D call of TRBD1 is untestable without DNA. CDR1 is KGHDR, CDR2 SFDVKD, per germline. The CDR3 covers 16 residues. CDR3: CATSDSQQGNSYEQYF.

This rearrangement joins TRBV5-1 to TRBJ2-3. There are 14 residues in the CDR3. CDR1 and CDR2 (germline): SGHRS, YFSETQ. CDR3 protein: CASSESPSTDTQYF.

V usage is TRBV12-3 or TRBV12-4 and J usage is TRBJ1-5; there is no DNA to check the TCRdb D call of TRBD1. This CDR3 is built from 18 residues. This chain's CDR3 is CASSLTGGGGFSNQPQHF.

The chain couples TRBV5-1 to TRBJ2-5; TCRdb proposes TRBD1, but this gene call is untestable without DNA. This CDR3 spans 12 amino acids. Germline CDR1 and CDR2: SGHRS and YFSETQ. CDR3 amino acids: CASPAGQETQYF. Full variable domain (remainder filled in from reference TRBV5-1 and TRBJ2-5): KAGVTQTPRYLIKTRGQQVTLSCSPISGHRSVSWYQQTPGQGLQFLFEYFSETQRNKGNFPGRFSGRQFSNSRSEMNVSTLELGDSALYLCASPAGQETQYFGPGTRLLVL.

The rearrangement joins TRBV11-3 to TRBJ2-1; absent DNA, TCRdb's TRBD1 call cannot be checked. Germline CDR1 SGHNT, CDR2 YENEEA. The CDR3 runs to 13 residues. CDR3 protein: CASNQGVYNEQFF. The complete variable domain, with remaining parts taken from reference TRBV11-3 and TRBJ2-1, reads EAGVVQSPRYKIIEKKQPVAFWCNPISGHNTLYWYLQNLGQGPELLIRYENEEAVDDSQLPKDRFSAERLKGVDSTLKIQPAELGDSAVYLCASNQGVYNEQFFGPGTRLTVL.

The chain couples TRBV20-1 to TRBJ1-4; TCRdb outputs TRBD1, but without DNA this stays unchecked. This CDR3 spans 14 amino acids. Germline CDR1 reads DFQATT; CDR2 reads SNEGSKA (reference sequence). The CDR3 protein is CSARRTGPNEKLFF.

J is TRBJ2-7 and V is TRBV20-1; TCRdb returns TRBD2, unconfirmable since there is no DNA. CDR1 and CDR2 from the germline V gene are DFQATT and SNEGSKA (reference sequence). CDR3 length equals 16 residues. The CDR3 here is CSAYPGLAGGRYEQYF.

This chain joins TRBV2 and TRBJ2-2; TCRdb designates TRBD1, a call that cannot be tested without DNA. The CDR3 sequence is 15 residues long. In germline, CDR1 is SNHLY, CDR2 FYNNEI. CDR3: CASGKQGPNTGELFF.